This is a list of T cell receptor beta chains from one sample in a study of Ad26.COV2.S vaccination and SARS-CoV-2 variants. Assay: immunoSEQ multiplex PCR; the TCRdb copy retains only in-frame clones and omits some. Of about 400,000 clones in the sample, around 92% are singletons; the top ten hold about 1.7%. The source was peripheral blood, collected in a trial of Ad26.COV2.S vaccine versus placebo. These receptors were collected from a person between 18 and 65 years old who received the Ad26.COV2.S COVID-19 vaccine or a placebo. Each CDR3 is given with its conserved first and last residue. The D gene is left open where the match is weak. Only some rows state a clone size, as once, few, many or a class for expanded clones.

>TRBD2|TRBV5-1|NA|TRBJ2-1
CASSLGSGGSSYNEQFF
TGCGCCAGCAGCTTGGGGAGCGGGGGGAGCTCCTACAATGAGCAGTTCTTC
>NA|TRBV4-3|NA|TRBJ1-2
CASSQAPPGHNYGYTF
TGCGCCAGCAGCCAGGCCCCCCCGGGACACAACTATGGCTACACCTTC
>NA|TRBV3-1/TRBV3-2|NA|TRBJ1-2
CASSQGQNYGYTF
TGTGCCAGCAGCCAAGGACAGAACTATGGCTACACCTTC
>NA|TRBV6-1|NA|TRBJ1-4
CASSGSRVTTNEKLFF
TGTGCCAGCAGTGGCTCAAGGGTGACAACTAATGAAAAACTGTTTTTT
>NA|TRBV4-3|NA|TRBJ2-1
CASSQDSPSVNEQFF
TGCGCCAGCAGCCAAGATTCCCCTAGTGTCAATGAGCAGTTCTTC
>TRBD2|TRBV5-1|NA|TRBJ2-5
CASSGRDYYQETQYF
TGCGCCAGCAGCGGCCGGGACTACTACCAAGAGACCCAGTACTTC
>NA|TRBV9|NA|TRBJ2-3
CASSVQKGADTQYF
TGTGCCAGCAGCGTACAAAAGGGGGCAGATACGCAGTATTTT
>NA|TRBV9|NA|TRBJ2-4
CASSVDEGGVDIQYF
TGTGCCAGCAGCGTAGACGAAGGGGGGGTAGACATTCAGTACTTC
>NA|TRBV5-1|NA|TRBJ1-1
CASSLESQRDTEAFF
TGCGCCAGCAGCTTGGAATCCCAACGGGACACTGAAGCTTTCTTT
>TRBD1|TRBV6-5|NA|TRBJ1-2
CASSKTGFSFYGYTF
TGTGCCAGCAGTAAGACAGGGTTTAGCTTCTATGGCTACACCTTC
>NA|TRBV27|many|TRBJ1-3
CASSKGEGGNTIYF
TGTGCCAGCAGTAAGGGGGAGGGTGGAAACACCATATATTTT
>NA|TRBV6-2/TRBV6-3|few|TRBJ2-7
CASSYGGYYEQYF
TGTGCCAGCAGTTACGGGGGTTACTACGAGCAGTACTTC
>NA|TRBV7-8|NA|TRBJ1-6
CASSLGAFDSYNSPLHF
TGTGCCAGCAGCTTAGGGGCCTTTGACTCCTATAATTCACCCCTCCACTTT